Following are 9 T cell receptor beta chains from one sample sequenced in a study of blood T cell repertoires in COVID-19. Sequencing was performed with immunoSEQ multiplex PCR; in TCRdb, only in-frame clones are kept and a portion is missing. Seen here are 220,000 or so clones, 70% to 85% observed once, and the top ten hold approximately 3.6%. Sequenced sample: PBMCs or T cells enriched from blood (not recorded which). These receptor sequences come from a woman aged 60 to 75 who had recovered from COVID-19.

This chain links TRBV15 with TRBJ1-2, with 7 bases matching TRBD1. CDR1 is LNHNV, CDR2 YYDKDF, per germline (reference sequence). The length of the CDR3 is 15 residues. Unmatched junction bases numbered 6, after V lost 3 bases and J lost 2 bases. The CDR3 loop is CATSRRDSHNYGYTF. CDR3 coding DNA: TGTGCCACCAGCAGGCGGGACAGCCACAACTATGGCTACACCTTC.

The CDR3 loop is CASSRDSNNSPLHF. CDR3 nucleotides: TGTGCCAGCAGTCGGGACAGTAATAATTCACCCCTCCACTTT. This chain connects TRBV11-3 to TRBJ1-6, with TRBD1 identical over 7 bases. CDR3 length: 14 amino acids. V shed 6 bases and J 5 bases; nucleotides not matched to a gene: 4. Looked up from germline, CDR1 is SGHNT and CDR2 is YENEEA.

The gene calls are TRBV9 and TRBJ1-1, with unresolved D. The CDR3 extends over 15 amino acids. CDR1 and CDR2 from the germline V gene are SGDLS and YYNGEE. V was shortened by 0 bases and J by 5 bases, with 14 bases between the two germline ends. CDR3: CASSVAPQQRTEAFF. The DNA for the CDR3 is TGTGCCAGCAGCGTAGCTCCCCAACAGAGAACTGAAGCTTTCTTT.

The chain joins TRBV27 to TRBJ2-7, with D possibly matching TRBD2 (6 bases). The germline gives CDR1 MNHEY, CDR2 SMNVEV (reference sequence). V lost 6 bases to trimming and J lost 0 bases, with 18 bases between them. The CDR3 is 16 residues long. The CDR3 sequence is CASSRGRPTSSYEQYF. The DNA for the CDR3 is TGTGCCAGCAGCCGGGGGAGGCCTACGAGCTCCTACGAGCAGTACTTC.

The chain couples TRBV6-5 to TRBJ1-5, with TRBD1 matching over 8 bases. There are 15 residues in the CDR3. The J segment lost 6 bases and the V segment lost 2 bases, leaving 6 bases of the junction unmatched. CDR1 is MNHEY, CDR2 SVGAGI, per germline. The CDR3 region has the DNA TGTGCCAGCAGTTACGGACAGGGTATCGGTCAGCCCCAGCATTTT. Protein sequence: CASSYGQGIGQPQHF.

The chain uses TRBV4-1 and TRBJ1-5, with D unresolved. V was clipped by 0 bases and J by 6 bases, with 12 bases between them. Germline-derived CDR1 and CDR2 are MGHRA and YSYEKL. CDR3 length: 15 residues. The CDR3 spells CASSQDLAGFQPQHF. CDR3 sequence (DNA): TGCGCCAGCAGCCAAGATCTAGCCGGGTTTCAGCCCCAGCATTTT.

The chain is built from TRBV19 and TRBJ2-1; possibly TRBD2 for D (7 bases). Germline CDR1 reads LNHDA; CDR2 reads SQIVND (reference sequence). This CDR3 is 14 amino acids long. Trimming removed 3 bases at V and 7 bases at J, with 13 bases between. CDR3 in DNA: TGTGCCAGTAGTATCGACGGGGGGCGGAATGAGCAGTTCTTC. It specifies CASSIDGGRNEQFF.

The V call is TRBV4-1, the J call TRBJ2-1, with 7 bases lining up with TRBD2. V was clipped by 0 bases and J by 1 base; unmatched bases: 3. Germline V gene lookup returns CDR1 MGHRA and CDR2 YSYEKL. The CDR3 runs to 16 residues. The CDR3 loop reads CASSQEWGLSYNEQFF. CDR3 DNA: TGCGCCAGCAGCCAAGAGTGGGGACTATCCTACAATGAGCAGTTCTTC.

Written as DNA, the CDR3 is TGTGCCAGCAGCCCCCAGGGGACAGGGGCGTCCTACGAGCAGTACTTC. Its translation: CASSPQGTGASYEQYF. The genes are TRBV28 and TRBJ2-7; 10 nucleotides match TRBD1. Trimming removed 6 bases from V and 1 base from J; junction bases left unmatched: 9. The CDR3 runs to 16 residues. Germline lookup yields CDR1 MDHEN and CDR2 SYDVKM.